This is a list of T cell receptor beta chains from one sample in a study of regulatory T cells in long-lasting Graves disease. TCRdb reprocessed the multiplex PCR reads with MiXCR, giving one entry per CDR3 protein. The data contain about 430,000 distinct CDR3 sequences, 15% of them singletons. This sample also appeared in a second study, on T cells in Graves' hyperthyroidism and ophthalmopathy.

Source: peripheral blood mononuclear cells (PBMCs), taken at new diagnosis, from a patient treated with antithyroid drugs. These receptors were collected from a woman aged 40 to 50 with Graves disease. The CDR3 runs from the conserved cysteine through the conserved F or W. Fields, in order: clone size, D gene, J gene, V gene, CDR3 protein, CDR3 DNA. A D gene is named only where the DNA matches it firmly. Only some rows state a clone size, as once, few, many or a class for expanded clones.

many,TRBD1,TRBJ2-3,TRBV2,CASSSQGAADTQYF,TGTGCCAGCAGCTCACAGGGGGCCGCAGATACGCAGTATTTT
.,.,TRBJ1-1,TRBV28,CASSPSRGGGFF,TGTGCCAGCAGTCCTTCACGGGGGGGAGGTTTCTTT
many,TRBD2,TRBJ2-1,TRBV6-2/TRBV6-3,CASKGPSGSHEQFF,TGTGCCAGCAAAGGTCCTAGCGGGAGCCATGAGCAGTTCTTC
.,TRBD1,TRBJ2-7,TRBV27,CASSLWGQGNYEQYF,TGTGCCAGCAGTTTATGGGGACAGGGGAACTACGAGCAGTACTTC
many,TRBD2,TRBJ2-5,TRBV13,CASSVALTGGETQYF,TGTGCCAGCAGCGTAGCGTTAACGGGAGGAGAGACCCAGTACTTC
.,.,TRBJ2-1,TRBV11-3,CASSPTFLNEQFF,TGTGCCAGCAGCCCGACATTTCTCAATGAGCAGTTCTTC
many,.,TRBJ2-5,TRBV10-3,CAISERVGGTETQYF,TGTGCCATCAGTGAAAGAGTAGGGGGTACCGAGACCCAGTACTTC
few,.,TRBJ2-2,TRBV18,CASSPPTGTGELFF,TGTGCCAGCTCACCCCCAACAGGGACCGGGGAGCTGTTTTTT
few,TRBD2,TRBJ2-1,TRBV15,CATSRDHHGPGGVHNEQFF,TGTGCCACCAGCAGAGATCACCACGGGCCGGGAGGAGTCCACAATGAGCAGTTCTTC
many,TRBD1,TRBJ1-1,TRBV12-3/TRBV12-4,CASSRTGDMNTEAFF,TGTGCCAGCAGTCGGACAGGGGACATGAACACTGAAGCTTTCTTT
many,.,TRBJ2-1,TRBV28,CASSLRRDVYNEQFF,TGTGCCAGCAGCTTGCGGCGGGATGTCTACAATGAGCAGTTCTTC
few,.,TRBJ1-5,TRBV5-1,CASSLGPTGGRNQPQHF,TGCGCCAGCAGCTTGGGACCCACGGGGGGCCGCAATCAGCCCCAGCATTTT
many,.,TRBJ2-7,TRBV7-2,CASSSSWGGVSYEQYF,TGTGCCAGCAGCTCCTCATGGGGCGGGGTCTCCTACGAGCAGTACTTC
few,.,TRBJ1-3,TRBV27,CASSPFPPGNTIYF,TGTGCCAGCAGTCCCTTCCCCCCTGGAAACACCATATATTTT
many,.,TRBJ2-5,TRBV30,CAWRQQETQYF,TGTGCCTGGAGACAGCAAGAGACCCAGTACTTC
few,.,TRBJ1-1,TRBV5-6,CASSFSVATGPMSTEAFF,TGTGCCAGCAGCTTTAGTGTAGCAACAGGCCCTATGAGCACTGAAGCTTTCTTT
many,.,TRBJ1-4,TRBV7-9,CASSIEGSSGKLFF,TGTGCCAGCAGTATCGAGGGATCCAGTGGAAAACTGTTTTTT
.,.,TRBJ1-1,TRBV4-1,CASRPHREVAEAFF,TGCGCCAGCAGACCACACAGGGAAGTGGCTGAAGCTTTCTTT